This TCR beta chain was identified in a study of T-cell reconstitution after alpha-beta-depleted transplantation in children. V trimming: 6 bases; J trimming: 0 bases; junction bases outside the gene matches: 14. CDR1 MDHEN and CDR2 SYDVKM come from the germline V gene. This CDR3 spans 19 amino acids. Preparation of the TCRbeta library involved a method that used unique molecular identifiers. TCRdb reprocessed the PCR reads via MiXCR and lists one record per CDR3 protein. This table holds about 400,000 distinct CDR3 sequences, about a fifth found once. The starting material was PBMCs from the stem cell graft donor, obtained from the stem cell graft. This sequence joins TRBV28 and TRBJ2-6; TRBD1 matches 7 bases. This TCR came from a human donor who donated a stem cell graft to a child with acute myeloid leukemia. The DNA of the CDR3 is TGTGCCAGCAGCTCTGCGTTAGGACAGGTTTACTCTGGGGCCAACGTCCTGACTTTC. This sequence encodes CASSSALGQVYSGANVLTF.